This T cell receptor beta chain was identified during a study of blood T cells in healthy people across ages. Study results and limitations: A greater number of naive CD4+ cells and higher diversity distinguished long-lived donors from aged donors. Naive T cell percentage showed a strong correlation with TCR beta diversity. Getting older went along with TCR beta diversity per million T cells dropping roughly linearly.

This clonotype was seen a few times. Antigen: not known. The CDR3 consists of 13 residues. Germline loops: CDR1 DFQATT, CDR2 SNEGSKA (reference sequence). V dropped 6 bases and J dropped 7; count of bases not matched to a gene: 9. A sample-barcoded 5' primer and a J-beta primer mix were used in a second PCR of roughly 7 to 12 cycles. Each of the samples gave a minimum of 2.5 million paired-end reads that contained CDR3. TCRdb recomputed calls from the 5' RACE reads with MiXCR, one row per CDR3 protein. The data contain hundreds of thousands of distinct CDR3 sequences, under 70% of them singletons. The chain employs TRBV20-1 and TRBJ2-1; 7 bases are a match to TRBD1. This TCR derives from a man in his sixties in good health. Sequenced sample: blood. The CDR3 here is CSALTGLGNEQFF. In DNA form, the CDR3 reads TGCAGTGCGTTGACAGGGTTAGGAAATGAGCAGTTCTTC.